The 10 T cell receptor beta chains listed next were all sequenced from one sample in a study of metastatic and nonmetastatic thyroid tumors. No treatment of any kind had been given to any patient before thyroid surgery. TCRdb re-analyzed the PCR reads using MiXCR. The sample holds 75,000 to 100,000 clones, approximately 12% seen once. Specimen: blood. The receptors here all came from a female donor with papillary thyroid cancer or a benign thyroid nodule (not recorded which). Some clones in this sample may be carry-over from other donors' samples.

Of note for this clone: A clone one base away is much larger, so this may be a read error. The genes are TRBV28 and TRBJ2-1; 7 bases are shared with TRBD2. This CDR3 is built from 15 residues. Unmatched junction bases numbered 8, after V lost 2 bases and J lost 7 bases. Germline V CDR1 and CDR2: MDHEN, SYDVKM. The CDR3, as DNA: TGTGCCAGCAGTTTACCGGGGGGACTGGTAAATGAGCAGTTCTTC. This codes for CASSLPGGLVNEQFF.

This chain joins TRBV19 and TRBJ2-3, with a tentative D call TRBD2 (6 bases). Trimming took off 3 bases at V and 0 bases at J, with 16 bases between the two ends. This CDR3 has 17 residues. From germline, CDR1 is LNHDA and CDR2 SQIVND (reference sequence). In nucleotides, the CDR3 is TGTGCCAGTAGTATGCCGCTTGGTAGCGGTAGCACAGATACGCAGTATTTT. This translates into CASSMPLGSGSTDTQYF.

This clone was counted ten times or more. The rearrangement links TRBV7-2 to TRBJ2-1; TRBD1 might be the D (6 bases). The CDR3 length is 14 residues. Trimming stripped 2 bases from V and 14 bases from J, with 19 bases between. Germline V gene lookup returns CDR1 SGHTA and CDR2 FQGNSA. The chain's CDR3 is CASSLSRGQPMEFF. CDR3 in DNA: TGTGCCAGCAGCTTAAGCCGAGGACAGCCGATGGAGTTCTTC.

This clone appeared many times. V is TRBV6-1 and J is TRBJ1-6; 7 bases align to TRBD1. V shed 8 bases, J shed 4 bases, and the junction held 11 bases outside the gene matches. CDR1 and CDR2 (germline): MNHNS, SASEGT. CDR3 length equals 16 residues. The CDR3 DNA sequence: TGTGCCAGCGTTCAGACAGGGACTCTTTATAATTCACCCCTCCACTTT. Translating it yields CASVQTGTLYNSPLHF.

The chain is built from TRBV4-3 and TRBJ2-1; 9 bases align to TRBD1. The germline gives CDR1 LGHNA, CDR2 YSLEER. The CDR3 sequence is 16 residues long. With V trimmed by 3 bases and J by 16 bases, 19 bases remained unmatched. This chain's CDR3 is CASSQANLGTGNDHFF. CDR3 coding DNA: TGCGCCAGCAGCCAGGCTAATTTAGGGACAGGGAATGATCATTTCTTC.

With regard to this clone: A much larger clone lies one base from this, so it may be a read error. This chain uses TRBV5-5 with TRBJ2-6, with D tentatively TRBD1 or TRBD2 (5 bases each). CDR1 is SGHKS and CDR2 is YYEKEE in the germline V gene (reference sequence). This CDR3 is built from 16 residues. For the CDR3, the DNA is TGTGCCAGCAGCCCCTTGAGGGGCTCTTGGGCCAACGTCCTGACTTTC. This translates into CASSPLRGSWANVLTF.

V is TRBV6-1 and J is TRBJ2-7, with D perhaps TRBD1 (6 bases). Looked up from germline, CDR1 is MNHNS and CDR2 is SASEGT. Trimming cost V 10 bases and J 2 bases, with 15 bases left between them. The CDR3 is 13 amino acids. CDR3 sequence: CAIRDISTYEQYF. In DNA form, the CDR3 reads TGTGCCATCCGGGACATATCCACCTACGAGCAGTACTTC.

This clone was detected many times. This chain connects TRBV4-1 to TRBJ2-3; 9 bases align to TRBD2. The CDR3 is 16 amino acids. Germline CDR1 is MGHRA and CDR2 is YSYEKL. Trimming took 0 bases from V and 6 from J; bases not matched to a gene: 7. Here the CDR3 DNA reads TGCGCCAGCAGCCAAGATCAGGTAGCGGGAGCTGATACGCAGTATTTT. Encoded protein: CASSQDQVAGADTQYF.

In regard to this clone: The junction differs from germline at one of its ends, possibly a read error. The chain couples TRBV2 to TRBJ2-2, with D perhaps matching TRBD2 (6 bases). The germline CDR1 and CDR2 sequences are SNHLY and FYNNEI. CDR3 length: 14 amino acids. Here the CDR3 DNA reads TGTGCCAGCACCCCTCCAACGAACACCGGGGAGGTGCTTTTT. It translates to CASTPPTNTGEVLF.

This clone appeared many times. This chain links TRBV28 with TRBJ2-1, with D perhaps TRBD1 (5 bases). The CDR3 is 14 residues long. CDR1 and CDR2 from the germline V gene are MDHEN and SYDVKM. V lost 7 bases and J lost 7, with 17 bases in between. CDR3 region: CASIPSQGWNEQFF. The CDR3 coding sequence is TGTGCCAGCATCCCGTCCCAGGGTTGGAATGAGCAGTTCTTC.